This TCR beta chain was identified during a study of T cells in Graves' hyperthyroidism and ophthalmopathy. The study, taken as a whole, reports: Most clonotypes expanded in the thyroid (above 0.001) were also present in blood.

Regarding this clonotype: Its antigen remains unidentified. This may arise from a read error, as a much more abundant clone is one base away.

Germline values: CDR1 SGHVS, CDR2 FQNEAQ. V was shortened by 8 bases and J by 0 bases, with 11 bases between the two germline ends. This CDR3 has 13 residues. Amplified regions were TCR beta CDR3 sequences from RNA transcripts. A first-round RT-PCR of the TCR CDR3 used the HTBI primer set. TCRdb fed the multiplex PCR reads into MiXCR, producing one record per CDR3 protein. The sample holds more than 450,000 distinct CDR3 sequences, about 14% seen once. Graves' hyperthyroidism was deemed stable given no ophthalmopathy progression within 18 months. Sequencing input: blood. This clonotype was obtained from a woman between 35 and 50 years old with Graves' hyperthyroidism. V is TRBV7-8 and J is TRBJ2-7, with D perhaps assigned TRBD1 or TRBD2 (5 bases each). CDR3 sequence reads: CASGAGTSYEQYF. The DNA for the CDR3 is TGTGCCAGCGGCGCCGGGACCTCCTACGAGCAGTACTTC.